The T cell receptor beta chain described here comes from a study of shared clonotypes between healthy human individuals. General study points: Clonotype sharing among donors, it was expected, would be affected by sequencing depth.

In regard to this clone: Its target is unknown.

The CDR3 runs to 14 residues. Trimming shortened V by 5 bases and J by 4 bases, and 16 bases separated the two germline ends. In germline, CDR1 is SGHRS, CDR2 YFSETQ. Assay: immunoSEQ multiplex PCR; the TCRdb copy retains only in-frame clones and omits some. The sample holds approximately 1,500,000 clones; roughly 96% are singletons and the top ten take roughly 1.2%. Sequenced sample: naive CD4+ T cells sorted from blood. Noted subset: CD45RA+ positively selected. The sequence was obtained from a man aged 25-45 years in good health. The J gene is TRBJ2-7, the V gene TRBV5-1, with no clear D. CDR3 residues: CASSELGGAYEQYF. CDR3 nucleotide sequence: TGCGCCAGCAGTGAACTCGGCGGAGCGTACGAGCAGTACTTC.